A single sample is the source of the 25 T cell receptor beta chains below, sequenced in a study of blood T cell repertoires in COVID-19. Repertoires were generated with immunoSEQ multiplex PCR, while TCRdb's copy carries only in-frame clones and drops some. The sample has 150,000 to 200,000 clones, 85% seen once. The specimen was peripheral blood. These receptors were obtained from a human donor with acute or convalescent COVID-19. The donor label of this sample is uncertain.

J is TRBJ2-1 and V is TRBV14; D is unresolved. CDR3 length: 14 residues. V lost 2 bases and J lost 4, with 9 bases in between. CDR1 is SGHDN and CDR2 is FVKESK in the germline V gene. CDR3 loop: CASSQMITYNEQFF. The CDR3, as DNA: TGTGCCAGCAGCCAAATGATCACTTACAATGAGCAGTTCTTC.

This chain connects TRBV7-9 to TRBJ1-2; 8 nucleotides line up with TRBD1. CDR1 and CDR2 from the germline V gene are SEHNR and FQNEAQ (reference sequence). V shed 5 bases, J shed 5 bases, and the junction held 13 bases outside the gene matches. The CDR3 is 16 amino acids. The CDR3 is CASSAENTGGRYGYTF. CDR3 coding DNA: TGTGCCAGCAGCGCTGAAAATACAGGGGGTCGTTATGGCTACACCTTC.

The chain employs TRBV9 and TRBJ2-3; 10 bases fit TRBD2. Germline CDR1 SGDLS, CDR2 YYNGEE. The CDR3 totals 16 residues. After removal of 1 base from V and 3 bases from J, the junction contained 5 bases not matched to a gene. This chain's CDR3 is CASSVIAGGTTDTQYF. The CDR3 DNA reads TGTGCCAGCAGCGTAATAGCGGGGGGAACAACAGATACGCAGTATTTT.

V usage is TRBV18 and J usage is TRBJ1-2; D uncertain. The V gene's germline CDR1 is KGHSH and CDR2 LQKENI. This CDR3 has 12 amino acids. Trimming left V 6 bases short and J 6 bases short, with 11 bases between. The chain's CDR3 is CASSRQVNGYTF. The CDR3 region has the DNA TGTGCCAGCTCGAGACAAGTCAATGGCTACACCTTC.

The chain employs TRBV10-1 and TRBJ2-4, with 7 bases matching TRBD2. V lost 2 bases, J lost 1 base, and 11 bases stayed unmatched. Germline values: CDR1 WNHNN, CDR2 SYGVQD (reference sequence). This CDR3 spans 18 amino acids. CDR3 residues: CASSERVAGGGAKNIQYF. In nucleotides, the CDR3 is TGCGCCAGCAGTGAGAGGGTGGCAGGCGGGGGTGCCAAAAACATTCAGTACTTC.

In nucleotides, the CDR3 is TGTGCCAGCAAATGGGGGGAAGGCACAGATACGCAGTATTTT. Translating it yields CASKWGEGTDTQYF. J is TRBJ2-3 and V is TRBV6-6; tentative D call: TRBD2 (6 bases). Germline CDR1 reads MNHNY; CDR2 reads SVGAGI (reference sequence). Trimming stripped 7 bases from V and 1 base from J, with 12 bases between. The CDR3 extends over 14 amino acids.

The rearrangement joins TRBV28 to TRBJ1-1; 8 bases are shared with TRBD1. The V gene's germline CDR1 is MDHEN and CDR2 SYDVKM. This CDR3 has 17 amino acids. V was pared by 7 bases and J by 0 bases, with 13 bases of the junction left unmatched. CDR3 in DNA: TGTGCCAGCAATCAAGAAGGCAGGGGGCAAGTGAACACTGAAGCTTTCTTT. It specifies CASNQEGRGQVNTEAFF. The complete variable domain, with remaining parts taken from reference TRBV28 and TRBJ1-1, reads DVKVTQSSRYLVKRTGEKVFLECVQDMDHENMFWYRQDPGLGLRLIYFSYDVKMKEKGDIPEGYSVSREKKERFSLILESASTNQTSMYLCASNQEGRGQVNTEAFFGQGTRLTVV.

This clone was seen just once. In DNA, the CDR3 is TGTGCCAGCTCACCGCCGGGTCCTGGTAATGAAAAACTGTTTTTT. Encoded protein: CASSPPGPGNEKLFF. This chain connects TRBV18 to TRBJ1-4; D is uncertain. CDR1 and CDR2 (germline): KGHSH, LQKENI. The V end was cut by 3 bases, the J end by 4 bases, with 12 bases between. The CDR3 has 15 amino acids.

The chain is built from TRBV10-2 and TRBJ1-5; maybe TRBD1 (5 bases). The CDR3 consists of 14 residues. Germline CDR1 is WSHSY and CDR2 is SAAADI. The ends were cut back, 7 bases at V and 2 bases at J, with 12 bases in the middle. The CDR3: CASTRGKGNQPQHF. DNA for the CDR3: TGCGCCAGCACTCGGGGGAAGGGCAATCAGCCCCAGCATTTT.

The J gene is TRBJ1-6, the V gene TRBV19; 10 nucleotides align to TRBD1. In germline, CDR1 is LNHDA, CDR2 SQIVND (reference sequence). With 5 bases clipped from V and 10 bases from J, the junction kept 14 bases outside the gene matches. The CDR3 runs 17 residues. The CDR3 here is CASSPPTGGLGGSPLHF. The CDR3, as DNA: TGTGCCAGTAGTCCCCCGACAGGGGGCCTCGGTGGGTCACCCCTCCACTTT.

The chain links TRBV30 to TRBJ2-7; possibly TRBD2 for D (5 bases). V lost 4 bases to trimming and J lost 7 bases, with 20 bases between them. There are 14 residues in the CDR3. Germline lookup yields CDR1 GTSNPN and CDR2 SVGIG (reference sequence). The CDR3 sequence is CAWTKTKTGIEQYF. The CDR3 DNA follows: TGTGCCTGGACCAAAACTAAAACGGGGATAGAGCAGTACTTC.

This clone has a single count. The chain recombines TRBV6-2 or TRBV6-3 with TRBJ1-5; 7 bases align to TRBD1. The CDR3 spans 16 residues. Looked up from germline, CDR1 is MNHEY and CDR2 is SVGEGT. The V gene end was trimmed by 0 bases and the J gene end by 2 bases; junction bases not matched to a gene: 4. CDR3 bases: TGTGCCAGCAGTTACTCGAGGGGGACAGGCAATCAGCCCCAGCATTTT. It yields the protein CASSYSRGTGNQPQHF.

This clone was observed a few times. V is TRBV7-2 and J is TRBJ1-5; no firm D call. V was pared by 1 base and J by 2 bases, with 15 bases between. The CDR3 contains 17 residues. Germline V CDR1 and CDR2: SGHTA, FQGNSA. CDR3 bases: TGTGCCAGCAGCTTAGAAGGTCACTATACGCGCAATCAGCCCCAGCATTTT. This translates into CASSLEGHYTRNQPQHF.

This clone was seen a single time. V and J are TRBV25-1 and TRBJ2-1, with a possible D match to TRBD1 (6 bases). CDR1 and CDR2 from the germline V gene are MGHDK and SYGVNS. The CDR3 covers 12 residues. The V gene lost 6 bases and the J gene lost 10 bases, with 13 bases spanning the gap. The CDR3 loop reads CASSDEQGEQFF. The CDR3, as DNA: TGTGCCAGCAGCGATGAACAGGGAGAGCAGTTCTTC. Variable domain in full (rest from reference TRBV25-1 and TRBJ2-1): EADIYQTPRYLVIGTGKKITLECSQTMGHDKMYWYQQDPGMELHLIHYSYGVNSTEKGDLSSESTVSRIRTEHFPLTLESARPSHTSQYLCASSDEQGEQFFGPGTRLTVL.

CDR3 residues: CASSAQAGSSYEQYF. The CDR3, as DNA: TGTGCCAGCAGCGCTCAAGCGGGGAGTTCCTACGAGCAGTACTTC. V gene TRBV3-1 (or the pseudogene TRBV3-2) combines with J gene TRBJ2-7; 7 bases are shared with TRBD2. This CDR3 contains 15 residues. Germline trimming cut 5 bases from V and 1 base from J; bases unmatched to any gene: 8. CDR1 is LGHDT, CDR2 YNNKEL, per germline (reference sequence).

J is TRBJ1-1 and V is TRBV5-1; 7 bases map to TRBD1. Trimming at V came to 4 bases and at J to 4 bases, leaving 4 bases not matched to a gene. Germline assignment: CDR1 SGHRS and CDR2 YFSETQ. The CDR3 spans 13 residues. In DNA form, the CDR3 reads TGCGCCAGCAGCAAAGGGACAGCCACTGAAGCTTTCTTT. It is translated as CASSKGTATEAFF.

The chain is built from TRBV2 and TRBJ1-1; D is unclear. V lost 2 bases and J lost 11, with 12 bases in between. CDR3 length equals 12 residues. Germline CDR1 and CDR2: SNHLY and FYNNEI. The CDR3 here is CASSESGLLAFF. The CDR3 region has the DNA TGTGCCAGCAGTGAAAGTGGTCTACTGGCTTTCTTT.

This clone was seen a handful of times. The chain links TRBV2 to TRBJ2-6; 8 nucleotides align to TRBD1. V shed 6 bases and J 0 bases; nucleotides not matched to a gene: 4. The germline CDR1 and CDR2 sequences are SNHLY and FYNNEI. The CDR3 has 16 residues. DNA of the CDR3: TGTGCCAGCAGGCCAACAGGGGGCTCTGGGGCCAACGTCCTGACTTTC. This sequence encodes CASRPTGGSGANVLTF.

The CDR3 reads CASSLEGGRETQYF. The DNA of the CDR3 is TGTGCCAGCAGCTTGGAGGGGGGGCGAGAGACCCAGTACTTC. The chain has TRBV11-3 and TRBJ2-5, with a weak D call TRBD2 (7 bases). Trimming stripped 3 bases from V and 4 bases from J, with 12 bases between. From germline, CDR1 is SGHNT and CDR2 YENEEA. The CDR3 runs 14 residues.

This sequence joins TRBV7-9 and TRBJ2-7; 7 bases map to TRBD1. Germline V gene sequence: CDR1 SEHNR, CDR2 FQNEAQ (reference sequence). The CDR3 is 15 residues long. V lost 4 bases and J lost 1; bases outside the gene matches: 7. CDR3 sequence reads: CASSSPTGISYEQYF. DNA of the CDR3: TGTGCCAGCAGCTCCCCGACAGGGATTTCCTACGAGCAGTACTTC.

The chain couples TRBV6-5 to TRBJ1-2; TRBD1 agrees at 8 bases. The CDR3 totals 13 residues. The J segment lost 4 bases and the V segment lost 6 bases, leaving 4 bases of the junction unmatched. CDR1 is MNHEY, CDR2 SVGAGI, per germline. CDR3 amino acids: CASRTGTGYGYTF. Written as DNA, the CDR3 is TGTGCCAGCAGAACCGGGACAGGCTATGGCTACACCTTC.

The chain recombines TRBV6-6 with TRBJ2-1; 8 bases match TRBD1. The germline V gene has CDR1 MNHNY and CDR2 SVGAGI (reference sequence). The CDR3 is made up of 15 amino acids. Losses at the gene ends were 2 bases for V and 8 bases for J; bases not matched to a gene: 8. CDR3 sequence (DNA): TGTGCCAGCAGTTACAGGTGGGACAGGTCCTATGAGCAGTTCTTC. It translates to CASSYRWDRSYEQFF.

Here the CDR3 reads CASSYSRTGGVRKDYGYTF. The CDR3 DNA follows: TGTGCCAGCAGTTACTCAAGAACAGGGGGAGTACGGAAGGACTATGGCTACACCTTC. This rearrangement joins TRBV6-2 or TRBV6-3 to TRBJ1-2, with 8 bases fitting TRBD1. The CDR3 consists of 19 residues. CDR1 is MNHEY, CDR2 SVGEGT, per germline. Unmatched junction bases numbered 15, after V lost 0 bases and J lost 3 bases.

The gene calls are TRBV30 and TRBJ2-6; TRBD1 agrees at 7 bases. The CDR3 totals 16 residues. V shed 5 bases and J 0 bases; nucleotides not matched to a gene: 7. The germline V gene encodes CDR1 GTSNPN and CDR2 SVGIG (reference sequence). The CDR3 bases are TGTGCCTGGGTCACAGGGGCCTTCTCTGGGGCCAACGTCCTGACTTTC. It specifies CAWVTGAFSGANVLTF.

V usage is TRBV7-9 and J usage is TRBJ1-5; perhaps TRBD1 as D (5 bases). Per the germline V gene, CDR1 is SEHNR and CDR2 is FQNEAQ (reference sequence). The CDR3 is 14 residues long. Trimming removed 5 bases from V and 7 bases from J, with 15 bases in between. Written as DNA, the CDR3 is TGTGCCAGCAGCACGGACCTTCCAGGGCAGCCCCAGCATTTT. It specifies CASSTDLPGQPQHF.